Below, 14 T cell receptor beta chains from the same sample are listed, as sequenced in a study of CD8+CD57+ T cells in acquired aplastic anemia. It was genomic DNA that served as the template for profiling TCR beta VDJ and CDR3. TCRdb re-called the reads through MiXCR, storing one row per CDR3 protein. Of 33,000 or so distinct CDR3 sequences in the sample, around 80% were seen once. Input material: sorted CD4+, CD8+, or CD8+CD57+ T cells (not recorded which) from PBMCs. These receptors came from a human donor in good health, serving as a control.

The rearrangement joins TRBV2 to TRBJ2-7; the match to TRBD2 covers 7 bases. With V trimmed by 3 bases and J by 6 bases, 5 bases remained unmatched. Germline CDR1 and CDR2: SNHLY and FYNNEI. The CDR3 totals 13 residues. The CDR3 bases are TGTGCCAGCAGTGAGACGACTAGCCGCGAGCAGTACTTC. This sequence encodes CASSETTSREQYF.

The chain is built from TRBV11-1 and TRBJ1-6, with TRBD1 identical over 7 bases. Germline values: CDR1 SGHAT, CDR2 FQDESV (reference sequence). CDR3 length: 17 residues. The J segment lost 10 bases and the V segment lost 7 bases, leaving 19 bases of the junction unmatched. CDR3 region: CASIPFTGTADLSPLHF. The DNA of the CDR3 is TGTGCCAGCATCCCTTTCACCGGGACAGCGGATCTATCACCCCTCCACTTT.

The rearrangement uses TRBV7-8 and TRBJ2-1, with TRBD2 identical over 13 bases. The CDR3 totals 13 residues. CDR1 SGHVS and CDR2 FQNEAQ come from the germline V gene. V lost 9 bases, J lost 6 bases, and 2 bases stayed unmatched. CDR3 residues: CASGLAGANEQFF. The CDR3 nucleotides are TGTGCCAGTGGACTAGCGGGGGCCAATGAGCAGTTCTTC.

V and J are TRBV4-2 and TRBJ2-5; 9 bases match TRBD2. The CDR3 length is 16 residues. Germline V CDR1 and CDR2: LGHNA, YNFKEQ. After removal of 6 bases from V and 2 bases from J, the junction contained 10 bases not matched to a gene. CDR3: CASSIVAGDNQETQYF. The CDR3 nucleotides read TGTGCCAGCAGTATTGTAGCGGGGGACAATCAAGAGACCCAGTACTTC.

The V and J genes are TRBV5-1 and TRBJ2-2; D uncertain. Germline V gives CDR1 SGHRS, CDR2 YFSETQ. The CDR3 has 16 amino acids. The V and J ends lost 0 bases and 1 base respectively, with 10 bases between them. The CDR3 loop is CASSLEFYGNTGELFF. The CDR3 DNA reads as TGCGCCAGCAGCTTGGAATTCTACGGGAACACCGGGGAGCTGTTTTTT.

The chain uses TRBV19 and TRBJ2-7; a possible D gene is TRBD2 (5 bases). CDR1 is LNHDA, CDR2 SQIVND, per germline (reference sequence). This CDR3 is built from 12 residues. Trimming cost V 3 bases and J 5 bases, with 8 bases left between them. The CDR3 DNA reads TGTGCCAGTAGTATGTCCGGGAACGAGCAGTACTTC. Translated: CASSMSGNEQYF.

The V gene is TRBV5-1, the J gene TRBJ2-3; 7 bases align to TRBD2. With the DNA end fitting TRBJ2-5 better, the J assignment may be wrong. CDR3 length: 16 amino acids. Germline V lookup: CDR1 SGHRS, CDR2 YFSETQ. The CDR3 here is CASSMFGGGTVETQYF. In DNA, the CDR3 is TGCGCCAGCAGCATGTTTGGGGGAGGGACGGTAGAGACCCAGTACTTC.

This sequence joins TRBV29-1 and TRBJ1-3; no clear D gene. Trimming removed 2 bases from V and 0 bases from J, with 11 bases in between. CDR1 and CDR2 from the germline V gene are SQVTM and ANQGSEA. The length of the CDR3 is 15 residues. The CDR3 nucleotides are TGCAGCGTTGAAATCTGGGCGAACTCTGGAAACACCATATATTTT. Translating gives CSVEIWANSGNTIYF. Filled out from reference TRBV29-1 and TRBJ1-3, the complete variable domain reads SAVISQKPSRDICQRGTSLTIQCQVDSQVTMMFWYRQQPGQSLTLIATANQGSEATYESGFVIDKFPISRPNLTFSTLTVSNMSPEDSSIYLCSVEIWANSGNTIYFGEGSWLTVV.

The rearrangement joins TRBV5-5 to TRBJ1-2, with D uncertain. V shed 4 bases and J shed 8 bases, with 21 bases lying between them. The length of the CDR3 is 15 residues. Germline CDR1 and CDR2: SGHKS and YYEKEE (reference sequence). The CDR3 loop is CASSPLRGGFGGYTF. In DNA, the CDR3 is TGTGCCAGCAGCCCATTGCGGGGAGGGTTCGGAGGCTACACCTTC. The whole variable domain, filled in from reference TRBV5-5 and TRBJ1-2, reads DAGVTQSPTHLIKTRGQQVTLRCSPISGHKSVSWYQQVLGQGPQFIFQYYEKEERGRGNFPDRFSARQFPNYSSELNVNALLLGDSALYLCASSPLRGGFGGYTFGSGTRLTVV.

The chain carries TRBV20-1 and TRBJ2-7; 7 bases map to TRBD1. Per germline, CDR1 DFQATT and CDR2 SNEGSKA (reference sequence). With V trimmed by 6 bases and J by 6 bases, 11 bases remained unmatched. The CDR3 totals 13 residues. The CDR3 is CSAPMPQGTEQYF. The CDR3 bases are TGCAGTGCCCCCATGCCACAGGGGACCGAGCAGTACTTC.

The chain couples TRBV2 to TRBJ2-7; 7 bases fit TRBD1. The germline V gene has CDR1 SNHLY and CDR2 FYNNEI. Unmatched junction bases numbered 5, after V lost 6 bases and J lost 3 bases. This CDR3 has 13 amino acids. CDR3 bases: TGTGCCAGCAGCGGGACAGATAGCTACGAGCAGTACTTC. It encodes CASSGTDSYEQYF.

This clonotype was detected only a few times. V is TRBV2 and J is TRBJ1-1, with no clear D. This CDR3 spans 12 amino acids. The V gene's germline CDR1 is SNHLY and CDR2 FYNNEI. V shed 10 bases and J shed 3 bases, with 12 bases lying between them. The chain's CDR3 is CANQDRYTEAFF. As DNA, the CDR3 is TGTGCCAACCAGGATCGGTACACTGAAGCTTTCTTT. The entire variable domain, with the rest obtained from reference TRBV2 and TRBJ1-1, is as follows: EPEVTQTPSHQVTQMGQEVILRCVPISNHLYFYWYRQILGQKVEFLVSFYNNEISEKSEIFDDQFSVERPDGSNFTLKIRSTKLEDSAMYFCANQDRYTEAFFGQGTRLTVV.

This clonotype is medium-sized. The chain couples TRBV7-7 to TRBJ1-2, with 10 bases that match TRBD1. Germline V gives CDR1 SSHAT, CDR2 FNYEAQ (reference sequence). The CDR3 spans 15 residues. Unmatched junction bases numbered 4, after V lost 5 bases and J lost 1 base. CDR3 region: CASSAGTGDNYGYTF. The CDR3 nucleotides read TGTGCCAGCAGCGCCGGGACAGGGGATAACTATGGCTACACCTTC.

This rearrangement joins TRBV19 to TRBJ1-2; D is perhaps TRBD1 (6 bases). The ends were cut back, 1 base at V and 2 bases at J, with 8 bases in the middle. Germline V gene lookup returns CDR1 LNHDA and CDR2 SQIVND (reference sequence). The CDR3 has 14 residues. The CDR3 here is CASSIGTANYGYTF. The CDR3 bases are TGTGCCAGTAGTATAGGGACAGCAAACTATGGCTACACCTTC.